This passage covers 17 T cell receptor beta chains from one sample sequenced in a study of beta chain features in type 1 diabetes. All of the isolated RNA was reverse transcribed, so expressed TCRB transcripts were sequenced. The repertoire was sequenced with immunoSEQ multiplex PCR; TCRdb's copy has only in-frame clones and lacks some. Of under 250,000 clones listed, 11% are singletons. The sequenced material came from central memory CD4+ T cells from blood. Receptors were obtained from a man aged 18 to 29 in good health.

There are a few counts of this clone. The chain is built from TRBV2 and TRBJ2-3; 11 nucleotides line up with TRBD2. Germline lookup yields CDR1 SNHLY and CDR2 FYNNEI. This CDR3 comprises 15 residues. J gave up 3 bases and V 4 bases, and 3 bases lay outside the gene matches. CDR3 bases: TGTGCCAGCAGTGCTCTAGCGGGAGGAACAGATACGCAGTATTTT. Amino acids: CASSALAGGTDTQYF.

On this clone itself: This clone may be a read error of a much larger clone one base away. The same CDR3 can be traced to other DNA sequences in this sample. The chain has TRBV28 and TRBJ2-1, with D possibly being TRBD2 (7 bases). Germline V gene data show CDR1 as MDHEN and CDR2 as SYDVKM. The CDR3 is 15 residues long. This CDR3 is CASSRRMGGADLRVF. The CDR3 DNA is TGTGCCAGCAGTCGCCGGATGGGGGGGGCAGACTTGCGGGTCTTC.

This chain uses TRBV7-3 with TRBJ1-2; the D is unclear. Deletions cut 3 bases from V and 0 bases from J, with 8 bases between. The CDR3 length is 14 residues. Germline CDR1 SGHTA, CDR2 FQGTGA. The CDR3: CASSLDRSNYGYTF. In DNA form, the CDR3 reads TGTGCCAGCAGCTTGGACCGCTCTAACTATGGCTACACCTTC.

The genes are TRBV30 and TRBJ1-5; the D gene is possibly TRBD1 (5 bases). The germline gives CDR1 GTSNPN, CDR2 SVGIG (reference sequence). The CDR3 loop spans 13 amino acids. Trimming removed 0 bases from V and 4 bases from J, with 7 bases in between. The CDR3 sequence: CAWSVKGNQPQHF. CDR3 nucleotides: TGTGCCTGGAGTGTAAAGGGGAATCAGCCCCAGCATTTT.

This chain joins TRBV9 and TRBJ1-4; TRBD1 is a possible D gene (6 bases). Per the germline V gene, CDR1 is SGDLS and CDR2 is YYNGEE. Deletions cut 0 bases from V and 4 bases from J, with 10 bases between. The CDR3 consists of 15 residues. The DNA of the CDR3 is TGTGCCAGCAGCGTAGACGGACAGCTTAATGAAAAACTGTTTTTT. Translation gives CASSVDGQLNEKLFF.

To note about this clone: A junction end diverges from the germline sequence, so it may reflect a read error. The chain is built from TRBV7-7 and TRBJ2-7; 8 positions agree with TRBD1. CDR3 length equals 13 residues. CDR1 and CDR2 (germline): SSHAT, FNYEAQ (reference sequence). For the CDR3, the DNA is TGTGCTAGCAGCGGAGGACAGGGACTCGAGCAGTACTTC. Encoded protein: CASSGGQGLEQYF.

This clone was detected a few times. The rearrangement links TRBV7-9 to TRBJ2-7; the D call may be TRBD1 or TRBD2 (5 bases each). CDR1 SEHNR and CDR2 FQNEAQ come from the germline V gene (reference sequence). The CDR3 extends over 14 amino acids. Deletions cut 4 bases from V and 2 bases from J, with 12 bases between. This CDR3 is CASSSSGTAYEQYF. Here the CDR3 DNA reads TGTGCCAGCAGCTCGTCCGGGACGGCCTACGAGCAGTACTTC.

The table lists this clone with a few counts. The chain links TRBV5-1 to TRBJ2-7; D is perhaps TRBD2 (5 bases). V shed 4 bases and J shed 4 bases, with 18 bases lying between them. Per the germline V gene, CDR1 is SGHRS and CDR2 is YFSETQ. The length of the CDR3 is 15 residues. The CDR3 region is CASSPNLAGGYEQYF. The CDR3 DNA reads as TGCGCCAGCAGCCCCAATCTGGCGGGCGGATACGAGCAGTACTTC.

This clone has more than one count but fewer than ten. V gene TRBV7-2 combines with J gene TRBJ2-4; the match to TRBD2 covers 7 bases. The CDR3 contains 16 residues. The germline V gene encodes CDR1 SGHTA and CDR2 FQGNSA. The V gene end was trimmed by 5 bases and the J gene end by 0 bases; junction bases not matched to a gene: 7. CDR3: CASSVMGGLAKNIQYF. Here the CDR3 DNA reads TGTGCCAGCAGCGTAATGGGGGGGTTAGCCAAAAACATTCAGTACTTC.

This clone came up a few times. This sequence joins TRBV5-1 and TRBJ2-5; 16 nucleotides agree with TRBD2. V was clipped by 4 bases and J by 3 bases; unmatched bases: 6. The CDR3 totals 17 residues. Germline lookup yields CDR1 SGHRS and CDR2 YFSETQ. This chain's CDR3 is CASSRGTSGREEETQYF. In nucleotides, the CDR3 is TGCGCCAGCAGCCGGGGGACTAGCGGGAGGGAGGAAGAGACCCAGTACTTC.

The rearrangement links TRBV29-1 to TRBJ1-1; TRBD1 matches at 8 bases. The length of the CDR3 is 15 residues. With 7 bases clipped from V and 0 bases from J, the junction kept 10 bases outside the gene matches. Germline lookup yields CDR1 SQVTM and CDR2 ANQGSEA. The CDR3 is CSASGGWAMNTEAFF. DNA of the CDR3: TGCAGCGCCTCAGGGGGCTGGGCTATGAACACTGAAGCTTTCTTT. Full variable domain (missing parts from reference TRBV29-1 and TRBJ1-1): SAVISQKPSRDICQRGTSLTIQCQVDSQVTMMFWYRQQPGQSLTLIATANQGSEATYESGFVIDKFPISRPNLTFSTLTVSNMSPEDSSIYLCSASGGWAMNTEAFFGQGTRLTVV.

The sample holds a few counts of this clone. This chain uses TRBV11-3 with TRBJ2-1, with unresolved D. CDR3 length: 12 residues. V lost 5 bases, J lost 5 bases, and 7 bases lay in between. Germline V CDR1 and CDR2: SGHNT, YENEEA. The CDR3: CASSPSHNEQFF. CDR3 bases: TGTGCCAGCAGCCCTTCCCACAATGAGCAGTTCTTC.

Points on this clone: The sample contains more than one DNA sequence encoding this CDR3. The chain carries TRBV30 and TRBJ2-7, with TRBD2 identical over 10 bases. Germline CDR1 is GTSNPN and CDR2 is SVGIG (reference sequence). Trimming cost V 0 bases and J 4 bases; bases outside gene matches: 0. This CDR3 is built from 13 residues. CDR3 amino acids: CAWSVGLAYEQYF. The DNA of the CDR3 is TGTGCCTGGAGTGTGGGACTAGCGTACGAGCAGTACTTC.

The V and J genes are TRBV7-2 and TRBJ2-1; no definite D call. The CDR3 totals 15 residues. The germline V and J ends were trimmed by 5 bases and 0 bases, with 11 bases remaining between them. CDR1 is SGHTA, CDR2 FQGNSA, per germline. This CDR3 reads CASSTGPLSYNEQFF. The CDR3 nucleotides are TGTGCCAGCAGCACGGGCCCGCTCTCCTACAATGAGCAGTTCTTC.

This clone was picked up a small number of times. This chain uses TRBV7-9 with TRBJ2-1, with 10 bases lining up with TRBD2. Germline assignment: CDR1 SEHNR and CDR2 FQNEAQ (reference sequence). The J segment lost 9 bases and the V segment lost 5 bases, leaving 10 bases of the junction unmatched. CDR3 length: 15 amino acids. The CDR3 DNA sequence: TGTGCCAGCAGCGCGCCTAGCGGGAGACCCAGTGAGCAGTTCTTC. Its translation is CASSAPSGRPSEQFF.

The genes are TRBV6-5 and TRBJ2-1, with TRBD2 identical over 13 bases. V dropped 5 bases and J dropped 13; count of bases not matched to a gene: 11. Germline lookup yields CDR1 MNHEY and CDR2 SVGAGI. This CDR3 is built from 15 residues. The CDR3 here is CASSPPGLAGQPQFF. The CDR3 DNA is TGTGCCAGCAGTCCGCCGGGACTAGCGGGACAACCCCAGTTCTTC.

This clone was found a few times. The chain uses TRBV30 and TRBJ1-6; the D gene is possibly TRBD1 (6 bases). V dropped 0 bases and J dropped 10 bases, with 7 bases sitting between them. Germline V CDR1 and CDR2: GTSNPN, SVGIG (reference sequence). This CDR3 contains 12 residues. The CDR3: CAWSVTGSPLHF. The CDR3, as DNA: TGTGCCTGGAGTGTCACAGGGTCACCCCTCCACTTT.